This T cell receptor beta chain was sequenced during a study of T-cell reconstitution after alpha-beta-depleted transplantation in children (dated by TCRdb to about 2016). Regarding the research as a whole: Using TCR repertoire profiling, the study quantitatively followed how T-cell immune reconstitution unfolded in children after TCRalphabeta/CD19-depleted allogeneic hematopoietic cell transplantation. Study-level results and caveats: The apparently early recovery of alphabetaT-cell counts about two months after transplant reportedly depended on only several hundred rapidly expanded clones that came from non-depleted graft cells. In some patients, the high TCRbeta diversity seen at day 60 was put down to recipient T cells and intrathymic progenitors that had survived conditioning. Over subsequent months, a decline in hyperexpanded clone frequencies was noted, and after one year, T-cell counts and TCRbeta diversity were mostly ascribed to newly produced T cells.

V is cut by 0 bases and J by 2 bases, and the space between the germline ends is 7 bases. The CDR3 runs 13 residues from the cysteine to the phenylalanine. The CDR3 DNA has 39 bases and is translated from base 1. From the germline V gene (reference sequence), CDR1 is GTSNPN and CDR2 is SVGIG. Library preparation was by PCR. Sequencing relied on an Illumina HiSeq 2500. TCR libraries were prepared with molecular barcoding, using unique molecular identifiers to normalize TCRbeta repertoire quantification. TCRdb reprocessed the public reads (quality trimming at Q25 with fastp, clone calling with MiXCR) and kept in-frame beta chains. Rows are combined by CDR3 protein, so each entry shows the most common genes and DNA. The sample contains about 280,000 distinct CDR3 sequences, around 10% of them found a single time. In total, the top ten clones hold about 20% of the sample. This clonotype was seen a few times. This receptor's antigen is unknown. No base quality information exists; no much larger clone differs at one position.

Per the publication, the treatment or condition label means: allogeneic hematopoietic cell transplantation with graft depleted of TCRalphabeta T cells and CD19 B cells. Transplant recipients were children who received TCRalphabeta/CD19-depleted allogeneic hematopoietic cell grafts. The sequence was collected from a male patient between 2 and 15 years old who had a stem cell transplant for chronic granulomatous disease, so the T cells may come from the graft donor. The V and J genes are TRBV30 and TRBJ2-5; no D gene is confidently identified. The sample was peripheral blood, taken 180 days after TCRalphabeta/CD19-depleted stem cell transplant. The DNA sequence is given as TGTGCCTGGAGTGTGGCGACACAAGAGACCCAGTACTTC. It is translated as CAWSVATQETQYF.